A selection of T cell receptor beta chains follows, all from one sample in a study of cytomegalovirus exposure and HLA in healthy donors. Generated by immunoSEQ multiplex PCR, the TCRdb table keeps only in-frame clones and is missing some. The repertoire holds about 110,000 clones, with 75% to 85% as singletons. Sequenced input: PBMCs. The receptors come from a woman aged 18-35 years in good health and CMV-seropositive. Each CDR3 is given with its conserved first and last residue. Clone size is not always given. Where it is, it says once, few, many or a class for expanded clones.

v_gene,abundance,len,CDR3aa
TRBV6-5,.,13,CASSPGLQGGYTF
TRBV25-1,.,14,CASSEAGEQGEQYF
TRBV29-1,.,12,CSGRLAPDTQYF
TRBV5-4,few,15,CASSNRDFRPDEQYF
TRBV6-6,.,12,CASSYGQGEAFF
TRBV5-8,.,14,CASSFGGRGQPQHF
TRBV5-4,.,17,CASSYGGLAGVSETQYF
TRBV10-3,.,16,CAISEPGTLSTDTQYF
TRBV6-6,.,14,CASDYGVANEKLFF
TRBV6-6,.,12,CASSYKGTEAFF
TRBV28,.,11,CASSLSVEQYF
TRBV28,.,17,CASSSPGSTGKNTEAFF
TRBV19,.,18,CATSWPPYSGRGTDTQYF
TRBV5-4,.,15,CASSRNRDSHSPLHF
TRBV4-1,.,18,CASSRIPGPGGPYNEQFF
TRBV27,.,14,CASSLSGPPYEQYF
TRBV28,once,15,CASSKRLSSYNEQFF
TRBV7-2,few,16,CASSLYGVSGGQPQHF
TRBV28,.,14,CASSFGQGNTEAFF
TRBV7-9,.,15,CASSLSIAAYNEQFF
TRBV5-1,.,15,CASSLGQGIGNTIYF
TRBV25-1,once,14,CATTPGETLAKQYF
TRBV6-5,.,14,CASQRGRAGHEQYF
TRBV27,.,14,CASRPGLAGVEQYF
TRBV15,.,19,CATSRDRERGAGISYEQYF
TRBV4-1,.,15,CASSQRTSGSYEQYF
TRBV6-1,.,15,CASRIRDRALDEQYF
TRBV7-9,.,15,CASSFSLVNRVGYTF
TRBV4-2,few,13,CASSQDGRAEAFF
TRBV6-1,.,14,CASSEGGRTYEQYF
TRBV11-3,once,15,CASSPRDRGNSPLHF
TRBV19,.,15,CASNRGRGGQETQYF
TRBV7-3,few,16,CASSREPLRGTGELFF
TRBV9,.,14,CASSPHNRVSEQYF
TRBV4-1,few,14,CASKGATSTDTQYF
TRBV6-5,once,14,CASSYVRGREPQHF
TRBV6-1,.,18,CASSEKGRGRVRSTEAFF
TRBV6-5,.,12,CASSPAGQGQYF
TRBV11-3,.,14,CASSLVEAGNTIYF
TRBV4-2,.,16,CASSQDRGLEYNEQFF
TRBV18,few,13,CASSRTRDQPQHF
TRBV15,.,14,CATSRGGGSQPQHF
TRBV19,.,15,CASAGQGSSTDTQYF
TRBV4-1,.,15,CASSHRDSTTMEQYF
TRBV7-9,.,12,CASGTDNSPLHF
TRBV5-1,.,17,CASSPRRSGKNTGELFF
TRBV7-9,once,16,CASSLTGTVSNQPQHF
TRBV2,.,14,CASGGGGYADTQYF
TRBV27,.,16,CASSYYGLAGVQEQYF
TRBV4-1,.,14,CASSQSPGIYEQYF
TRBV7-2,few,14,CASSFSAGAYEQYF
TRBV19,.,15,CASMVHRGTNQPQHF